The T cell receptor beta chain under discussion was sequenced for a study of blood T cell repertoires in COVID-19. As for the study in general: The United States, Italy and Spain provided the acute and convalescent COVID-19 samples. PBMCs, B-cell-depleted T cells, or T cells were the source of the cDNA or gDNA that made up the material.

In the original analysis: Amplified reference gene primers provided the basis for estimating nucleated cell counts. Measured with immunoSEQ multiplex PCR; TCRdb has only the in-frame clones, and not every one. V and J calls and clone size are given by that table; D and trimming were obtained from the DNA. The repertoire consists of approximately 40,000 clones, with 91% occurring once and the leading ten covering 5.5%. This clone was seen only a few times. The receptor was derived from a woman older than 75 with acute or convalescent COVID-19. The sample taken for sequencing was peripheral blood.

The chain's CDR3 is CASIGGTGGNEQYF. In DNA form, the CDR3 reads TGTGCCAGCATCGGCGGGACAGGGGGCAACGAGCAGTACTTC. This chain links TRBV2 with TRBJ2-7; 12 bases are a match to TRBD1. This CDR3 spans 14 amino acids. Germline V gene lookup returns CDR1 SNHLY and CDR2 FYNNEI. V dropped 7 bases and J dropped 5; count of bases not matched to a gene: 6. The full variable domain, its missing parts supplied by reference TRBV2 and TRBJ2-7, is EPEVTQTPSHQVTQMGQEVILRCVPISNHLYFYWYRQILGQKVEFLVSFYNNEISEKSEIFDDQFSVERPDGSNFTLKIRSTKLEDSAMYFCASIGGTGGNEQYFGPGTRLTVT.